Below are 8 T cell receptor beta chains sequenced from a single sample in a study of glioma-infiltrating T cells after dendritic cell vaccination. Time point specified: after dendritic cell vaccination, including at tumor progression/relapse. Data came from immunoSEQ multiplex PCR; TCRdb stores just in-frame clones and leaves some out. This table has under 75,000 clones, approximately 81% appearing once. Sequencing used blood, obtained after dendritic cell vaccination. Receptor source: a human donor with glioblastoma.

This clone was seen just once. The V and J genes are TRBV5-1 and TRBJ2-3, with TRBD2 matching 13 bases. The CDR3 runs to 16 residues. J gave up 1 base and V 4 bases, and 3 bases lay outside the gene matches. CDR1 SGHRS and CDR2 YFSETQ come from the germline V gene. DNA for the CDR3: TGCGCCAGCAGCCGAGGGACTAGCGGGGGCACAGATACGCAGTATTTT. Translation gives CASSRGTSGGTDTQYF. Full variable domain (remainder filled in from reference TRBV5-1 and TRBJ2-3): KAGVTQTPRYLIKTRGQQVTLSCSPISGHRSVSWYQQTPGQGLQFLFEYFSETQRNKGNFPGRFSGRQFSNSRSEMNVSTLELGDSALYLCASSRGTSGGTDTQYFGPGTRLTVL.

The chain recombines TRBV2 with TRBJ1-3, with D unresolved. Trimming removed 4 bases from V and 2 bases from J, with 6 bases in between. Germline values: CDR1 SNHLY, CDR2 FYNNEI. The CDR3 loop spans 13 amino acids. CDR3 in amino acids: CASSVQTGNTIYF. The CDR3 DNA reads as TGTGCCAGCAGTGTCCAAACTGGAAACACCATATATTTT.

This chain connects TRBV19 to TRBJ2-3; 14 bases agree with TRBD2. V was clipped by 9 bases and J by 7 bases; unmatched bases: 12. Germline V CDR1 and CDR2: LNHDA, SQIVND (reference sequence). The CDR3 runs to 16 residues. The CDR3 protein is CASRPGTSGGAYTQYF. The CDR3 DNA is TGTGCCAGCCGACCCGGGACTAGCGGGGGAGCTTATACGCAGTATTTT.

J is TRBJ2-7 and V is TRBV11-2; 8 bases match TRBD2. With 1 base clipped from V and 2 bases from J, the junction kept 10 bases outside the gene matches. Germline-derived CDR1 and CDR2 are SGHAT and FQNNGV. The CDR3 consists of 17 residues. As DNA, the CDR3 is TGTGCCAGCAGCTTAGTGGCCGGGACTAGAGAGACCTACGAGCAGTACTTC. Protein: CASSLVAGTRETYEQYF.

This chain uses TRBV7-2 with TRBJ1-4; D is unresolved. The germline V and J ends were trimmed by 2 bases and 7 bases, with 14 bases remaining between them. Germline V lookup: CDR1 SGHTA, CDR2 FQGNSA. This CDR3 is 15 amino acids long. The CDR3 here is CASSLRQAGVEKLFF. CDR3 in DNA: TGTGCCAGCAGCTTAAGGCAGGCCGGTGTTGAAAAACTGTTTTTT.

The genes are TRBV5-1 and TRBJ1-4; D gene unclear. From germline, CDR1 is SGHRS and CDR2 YFSETQ. There are 12 residues in the CDR3. V was cut by 6 bases and J by 5 bases, with 8 bases left in between. CDR3 amino acids: CASTTGNEKLFF. The CDR3 DNA follows: TGCGCCAGCACGACGGGGAATGAAAAACTGTTTTTT.

This clone appeared once. This chain links TRBV6-5 with TRBJ1-3; 10 nucleotides line up with TRBD1. Germline V CDR1 and CDR2: MNHEY, SVGAGI. CDR3 length: 14 residues. V was pared by 6 bases and J by 4 bases, with 3 bases of the junction left unmatched. The DNA of the CDR3 is TGTGCCAGCAGCCTGGGACAGGGGGGAAACACCATATATTTT. Amino acid sequence: CASSLGQGGNTIYF.

This rearrangement joins TRBV6-5 to TRBJ1-4; 11 bases match TRBD1. CDR1 MNHEY and CDR2 SVGAGI come from the germline V gene. This CDR3 region has 16 residues. V was pared by 4 bases and J by 8 bases, with 9 bases of the junction left unmatched. CDR3 protein: CASSSYRTGGLEKLFF. CDR3 DNA: TGTGCCAGCAGTTCCTATCGGACAGGGGGCTTGGAAAAACTGTTTTTT.